Presented here are 2 T cell receptor beta chains from one specimen sequenced in a study of T cell clones after liver transplantation. This table comes from immunoSEQ multiplex PCR, and its TCRdb copy is limited to in-frame clones, with some not included. This table holds about 51,000 clones, 80% to 90% found once. Sequences were derived from CD8+ T cells from blood, sampled 12 months after liver transplant. The source of these receptors is a human patient who received a liver transplant. Some T cells may be graft donor cells.

The chain employs TRBV7-9 and TRBJ2-2; D call uncertain. V lost 2 bases and J 6 bases, leaving 4 bases between the germline ends. Looked up from germline, CDR1 is SEHNR and CDR2 is FQNEAQ (reference sequence). The CDR3 covers 12 residues. This CDR3 is CASSLSPGELFF. CDR3 nucleotides: TGTGCCAGCAGCTTAAGCCCCGGGGAGCTGTTTTTT.

The chain links TRBV11-2 to TRBJ2-2; 7 bases align to TRBD2. This CDR3 has 15 amino acids. Germline lookup yields CDR1 SGHAT and CDR2 FQNNGV. After removal of 1 base from V and 5 bases from J, the junction contained 4 bases not matched to a gene. In DNA form, the CDR3 reads TGTGCCAGCAGCTTAGGGACTAGGAGGACCGGGGAGCTGTTTTTT. Amino acid sequence: CASSLGTRRTGELFF.